Shown below are 21 T cell receptor beta chains from a single sample sequenced in a study of shared clonotypes between healthy human individuals (dated by TCRdb to about 2020). Library preparation used the immunoSEQ multiplex PCR assay. TCRdb holds this immuneACCESS table with in-frame rearrangements only. Some clones are missing; in checked studies, unresolved V genes explain under half, and the rest has no known cause. The sample table records millions of clones; 90% to 95% of these occur just once. 0.35% to 0.5% of the sample belongs to the ten largest clones. What was sequenced was naive CD4+ T cells from PBMCs. The cell subset or site label on this specimen signifies: CD45RA+ positively selected. The receptors here all came from a man aged 18 to 29 in good health. Some clones in this sample may be carry-over from other donors' samples.

This chain joins TRBV18 and TRBJ1-1; a possible D gene is TRBD1 (5 bases). CDR1 and CDR2 (germline): KGHSH, LQKENI. V lost 2 bases and J 1 base, leaving 11 bases between the germline ends. There are 15 residues in the CDR3. CDR3 sequence: CASSPSLTGNTEAFF. The CDR3 coding sequence is TGTGCCAGCTCACCATCTTTAACAGGGAACACTGAAGCTTTCTTT.

V and J are TRBV6-6 and TRBJ2-7; TRBD2 agrees at 12 bases. This CDR3 contains 15 residues. CDR1 and CDR2 (germline): MNHNY, SVGAGI (reference sequence). J lost 2 bases, V lost 6 bases, and 5 bases had no gene match. The CDR3 DNA follows: TGTGCCAGCAGGAGGACTAGCGGGATCACCTACGAGCAGTACTTC. Protein: CASRRTSGITYEQYF.

V is TRBV5-1 and J is TRBJ2-2; 9 bases fit TRBD2. The CDR3 is made up of 16 amino acids. Unmatched junction bases numbered 6, after V lost 2 bases and J lost 4 bases. CDR1 and CDR2 from the germline V gene are SGHRS and YFSETQ. The CDR3 protein is CASSLVAGESTGELFF. The CDR3 DNA sequence: TGCGCCAGCAGCTTAGTAGCGGGAGAAAGCACCGGGGAGCTGTTTTTT.

This clone was counted once. The gene calls are TRBV7-8 and TRBJ2-1; TRBD2 might be the D (5 bases). The CDR3 spans 15 residues. Deletions cut 1 base from V and 6 bases from J, with 13 bases between. Germline V gives CDR1 SGHVS, CDR2 FQNEAQ. The CDR3 DNA reads TGTGCCAGCAGCTTAGTACTAGTGGGCGCCAATGAGCAGTTCTTC. Its protein product is CASSLVLVGANEQFF.

Comment on this clone: This specimen includes other DNA sequences encoding the same CDR3. V is TRBV15 and J is TRBJ1-2; 9 bases match TRBD1. The V gene's germline CDR1 is LNHNV and CDR2 YYDKDF (reference sequence). The J segment lost 4 bases and the V segment lost 5 bases, leaving 2 bases of the junction unmatched. There are 13 residues in the CDR3. The CDR3 nucleotides read TGTGCCACCAGCCGGGGACAGGGCTATGGCTACACCTTC. Its translation: CATSRGQGYGYTF.

The chain combines TRBV7-3 with TRBJ2-3, with D unresolved. Germline CDR1 reads SGHTA; CDR2 reads FQGTGA. Between the trimmed V and J ends, which lost 8 bases and 2 bases, there was a span of 11 bases. The length of the CDR3 is 13 residues. CDR3 nucleotides: TGTGCCAGCGGAGTTTCGGTCACAGATACGCAGTATTTT. Its translation is CASGVSVTDTQYF.

V gene TRBV11-2 combines with J gene TRBJ2-1; 7 bases map to TRBD2. Germline V gene lookup returns CDR1 SGHAT and CDR2 FQNNGV. The CDR3 runs to 14 residues. With V trimmed by 5 bases and J by 5 bases, 6 bases remained unmatched. This CDR3 is CASSTYRGDNEQFF. CDR3 sequence (DNA): TGTGCCAGCAGCACCTACCGGGGGGACAATGAGCAGTTCTTC.

The chain couples TRBV28 to TRBJ1-5; D is undetermined. Between the trimmed V and J ends, which lost 7 bases and 11 bases, there was a span of 24 bases. This CDR3 spans 15 amino acids. Germline V lookup: CDR1 MDHEN, CDR2 SYDVKM. The CDR3 here is CASKMGREAAPAQHF. DNA of the CDR3: TGTGCCAGCAAGATGGGGAGGGAGGCGGCCCCGGCCCAGCATTTT.

V usage is TRBV6-5 and J usage is TRBJ1-5, with D maybe TRBD1 (5 bases). Trimming took 5 bases from V and 4 from J, leaving 9 bases between them. The germline V gene encodes CDR1 MNHEY and CDR2 SVGAGI. This CDR3 is 13 amino acids long. The DNA of the CDR3 is TGTGCCAGCAGTACCAGGGTAAATCAGCCCCAGCATTTT. It codes for CASSTRVNQPQHF.

The count of this clone is one. This same CDR3 is encoded by further DNA sequences in the sample. V gene TRBV29-1 combines with J gene TRBJ2-1; maybe TRBD1 (6 bases). The V end lost 3 bases, the J end lost 3 bases, and 6 bases lay between the germline ends. CDR3 length: 12 amino acids. Germline lookup yields CDR1 SQVTM and CDR2 ANQGSEA. The CDR3 DNA follows: TGCAGCGTTGACAGGGGCTACAATGAGCAGTTCTTC. Protein product: CSVDRGYNEQFF.

The CDR3 nucleotides read TGCAGCGTTGGACTAGCGGTGAACACCGGGGAGCTGTTTTTT. Translating gives CSVGLAVNTGELFF. The chain carries TRBV29-1 and TRBJ2-2, with 9 bases fitting TRBD2. Trimming removed 4 bases from V and 1 base from J; junction bases left unmatched: 1. The CDR3 is 14 residues long. In germline, CDR1 is SQVTM, CDR2 ANQGSEA.

This sequence joins TRBV19 and TRBJ2-5; TRBD2 agrees at 7 bases. Germline loops: CDR1 LNHDA, CDR2 SQIVND (reference sequence). The junction had 6 bases not matched to a gene; V was cut back by 3 bases and J by 5 bases. The CDR3 consists of 14 residues. The CDR3 region has the DNA TGTGCCAGTAGTATCGAGGGAGGGGTCGAGACCCAGTACTTC. It translates to CASSIEGGVETQYF.

The chain couples TRBV29-1 to TRBJ2-1; 8 positions match TRBD1. Germline CDR1 SQVTM, CDR2 ANQGSEA. V gave up 8 bases and J gave up 8 bases; unmatched junction bases: 11. The CDR3 consists of 13 residues. In DNA form, the CDR3 reads TGCAGCTATCGACAGGGGCCTGGGGATGAGCAGTTCTTC. Translated: CSYRQGPGDEQFF.

The chain carries TRBV10-3 and TRBJ1-4; D not resolved. The CDR3 totals 16 residues. The germline V and J ends were trimmed by 3 bases and 5 bases, with 16 bases remaining between them. CDR1 ENHRY and CDR2 SYGVKD come from the germline V gene. In DNA form, the CDR3 reads TGTGCCATCAGTGACCCTCAGGCAGGTCCGAATGAAAAACTGTTTTTT. Residues: CAISDPQAGPNEKLFF.

The chain uses TRBV5-1 and TRBJ2-1; 7 nucleotides align to TRBD2. Germline V gives CDR1 SGHRS, CDR2 YFSETQ. V lost 4 bases to trimming and J lost 0 bases; unmatched junction nucleotides: 7. The CDR3 has 16 amino acids. Written as DNA, the CDR3 is TGCGCCAGCAGCGGGCCTTCTAGCGGCTCCTACAATGAGCAGTTCTTC. Amino acid sequence: CASSGPSSGSYNEQFF.

The chain couples TRBV9 to TRBJ2-3; D perhaps matches TRBD2 (6 bases). This CDR3 is built from 14 residues. Germline V gene lookup returns CDR1 SGDLS and CDR2 YYNGEE. Trimming shortened V by 5 bases and J by 4 bases, and 14 bases separated the two germline ends. The CDR3 DNA reads as TGTGCCAGCAGTCTGAAACCGGGAGCAGATACGCAGTATTTT. Translated, it gives CASSLKPGADTQYF.

The chain combines TRBV25-1 with TRBJ2-3, with 10 bases that match TRBD1. Trimming removed 7 bases from V and 4 bases from J; junction bases left unmatched: 8. Germline CDR1 is MGHDK and CDR2 is SYGVNS. The CDR3 runs to 15 residues. CDR3: CASNEGQGRPDTQYF. The CDR3 nucleotides are TGTGCCAGCAACGAGGGACAGGGGAGGCCAGATACGCAGTATTTT. The full variable domain, rest sourced from reference TRBV25-1 and TRBJ2-3, is EADIYQTPRYLVIGTGKKITLECSQTMGHDKMYWYQQDPGMELHLIHYSYGVNSTEKGDLSSESTVSRIRTEHFPLTLESARPSHTSQYLCASNEGQGRPDTQYFGPGTRLTVL.

J is TRBJ1-1 and V is TRBV28; no clear D. V lost 7 bases to trimming and J lost 6 bases, with 15 bases between them. The CDR3 is 13 residues long. The V gene's germline CDR1 is MDHEN and CDR2 SYDVKM. The CDR3 nucleotides are TGTGCCAGCAAAAGTTCCCCCGAGTCTGAAGCTTTCTTT. This codes for CASKSSPESEAFF.

Only a few counts were recorded for this clone. The rearrangement joins TRBV28 to TRBJ1-2, with a weak D call TRBD1 (5 bases). Germline CDR1 MDHEN, CDR2 SYDVKM. Trimming removed 11 bases from V and 4 bases from J, with 14 bases in between. The CDR3 sequence is 12 residues long. CDR3 amino acids: CAGGDPAYGYTF. As DNA, the CDR3 is TGTGCCGGAGGGGACCCCGCCTATGGCTACACCTTC.

The chain uses TRBV27 and TRBJ2-7; 8 bases are shared with TRBD1. There are 15 residues in the CDR3. Trimming at V came to 5 bases and at J to 3 bases, leaving 9 bases not matched to a gene. Germline values: CDR1 MNHEY, CDR2 SMNVEV (reference sequence). The CDR3 DNA sequence: TGTGCCAGCAGTACGGGGACAGGTTTTCTCTACGAGCAGTACTTC. Residues: CASSTGTGFLYEQYF.

The V call is TRBV18, the J call TRBJ2-2, with TRBD2 as a possible D gene (5 bases). Per germline, CDR1 KGHSH and CDR2 LQKENI. The CDR3 sequence is 16 residues long. Trimming pared 0 bases from V and 5 bases from J, leaving 13 bases between. The CDR3 bases are TGTGCCAGCTCACCACCAGTCGGGATGAGGACCGGGGAGCTGTTTTTT. The encoded protein is CASSPPVGMRTGELFF.